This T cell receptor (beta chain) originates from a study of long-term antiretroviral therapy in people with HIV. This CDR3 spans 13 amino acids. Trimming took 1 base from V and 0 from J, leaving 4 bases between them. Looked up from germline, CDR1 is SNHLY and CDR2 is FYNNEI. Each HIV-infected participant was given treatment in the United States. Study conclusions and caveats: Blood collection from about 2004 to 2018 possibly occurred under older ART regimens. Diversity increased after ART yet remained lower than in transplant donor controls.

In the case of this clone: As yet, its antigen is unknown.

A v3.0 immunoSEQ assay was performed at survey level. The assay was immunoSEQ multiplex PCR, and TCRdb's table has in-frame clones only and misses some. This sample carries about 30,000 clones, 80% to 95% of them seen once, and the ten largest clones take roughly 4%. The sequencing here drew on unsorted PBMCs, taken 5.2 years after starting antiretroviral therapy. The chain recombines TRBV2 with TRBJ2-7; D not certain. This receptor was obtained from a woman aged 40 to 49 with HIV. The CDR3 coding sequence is TGTGCCAGCAGTGAAGGGAACTCCTACGAGCAGTACTTC. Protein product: CASSEGNSYEQYF.